This T cell receptor (beta chain) was obtained from a study of cytomegalovirus exposure and HLA in healthy donors. About the study: The use of the same platform for the 95 to 150 validation repertoires and the 650 to 850 first-cohort repertoires was reported by a later analysis.

Study-wide findings and caveats: The study put 160 or so TCR beta chains on its list as cytomegalovirus-associated.

Clones were read by immunoSEQ multiplex PCR, and TCRdb kept only the in-frame ones, dropping some. The sample yields approximately 200,000 clones, just over 90% seen once. In regard to this clone: Its antigen is not identified.

This CDR3 is built from 16 residues. Trimming stripped 2 bases from V and 1 base from J, with 12 bases between. Germline assignment: CDR1 MNHEY and CDR2 SVGAGI. Sequencing input: PBMCs. This receptor was identified in a woman aged 18-29 years in good health and CMV-seronegative. J is TRBJ1-3 and V is TRBV6-5; TRBD1 is a possible D gene (6 bases). The CDR3 loop is CASSYGQGISGNTIYF. The CDR3 nucleotides read TGTGCCAGCAGTTACGGCCAGGGGATTTCTGGAAACACCATATATTTT.